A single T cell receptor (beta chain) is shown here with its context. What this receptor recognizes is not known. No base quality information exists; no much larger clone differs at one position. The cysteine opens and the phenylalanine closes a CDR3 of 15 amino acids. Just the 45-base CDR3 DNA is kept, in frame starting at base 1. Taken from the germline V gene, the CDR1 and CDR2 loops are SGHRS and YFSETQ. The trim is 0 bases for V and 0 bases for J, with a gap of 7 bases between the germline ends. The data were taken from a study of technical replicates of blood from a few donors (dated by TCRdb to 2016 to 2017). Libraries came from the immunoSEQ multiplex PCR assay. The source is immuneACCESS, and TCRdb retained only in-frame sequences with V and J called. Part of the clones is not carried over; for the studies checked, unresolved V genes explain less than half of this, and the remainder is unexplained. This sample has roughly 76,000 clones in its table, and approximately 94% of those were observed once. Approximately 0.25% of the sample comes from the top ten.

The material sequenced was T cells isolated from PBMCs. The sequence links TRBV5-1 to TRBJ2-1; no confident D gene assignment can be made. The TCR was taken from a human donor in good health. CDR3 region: CASSLDISSYNEQFF. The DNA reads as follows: TGCGCCAGCAGCTTGGACATAAGCTCCTACAATGAGCAGTTCTTC.